These T cell receptor beta chains were read from a single sample in a study of early T cells in non-severe SARS-CoV-2 infection. TCRdb passed the 5' RACE reads through MiXCR, listing each CDR3 protein once. The sample contains tens of thousands of distinct CDR3 sequences, 16% of which appear only once. The input for sequencing was whole blood, taken at baseline. The receptors were sampled from an adult who was a healthcare worker with PCR-confirmed SARS-CoV-2 infection or an uninfected control (not recorded which). The CDR3 runs from the conserved cysteine through the conserved F or W. A D gene is named only where the DNA matches it firmly. Expanded clones are given a class, and other clones once, few, many or no size at all.

J gene,V gene,clone size,D gene,CDR3 protein,CDR3 DNA
TRBJ2-1,TRBV27,-,-,CASQDPDVRSNEQFF,TGTGCCAGCCAGGATCCGGACGTCAGATCCAATGAGCAGTTCTTC
TRBJ1-5,TRBV12-3/TRBV12-4,-,TRBD1,CASRGQVNQPQHF,TGTGCCAGCAGAGGACAGGTCAATCAGCCCCAGCATTTT
TRBJ2-3,TRBV7-9,few,-,CASSLALLTQYF,TGTGCCAGCAGCTTAGCCCTCTTGACGCAGTATTTT
TRBJ2-1,TRBV12-3/TRBV12-4,-,-,CASSLEANEQFF,TGTGCCAGCAGTTTAGAAGCCAATGAGCAGTTCTTC
TRBJ1-5,TRBV7-2,few,-,CASSLAVSINQPQHF,TGTGCCAGCAGCTTAGCTGTTTCAATCAATCAGCCCCAGCATTTT
TRBJ2-3,TRBV4-3,few,-,CASSLRRTTDTQYF,TGCGCCAGCAGCCTTCGCAGGACAACAGATACGCAGTATTTT
TRBJ2-7,TRBV12-3/TRBV12-4,many,TRBD2,CASSHPSGSRSEQYF,TGTGCCAGCAGCCACCCTAGCGGGAGCAGAAGCGAGCAGTACTTC
TRBJ2-2,TRBV2,few,TRBD2,CASIQGGDGELFF,TGTGCCAGCATTCAGGGAGGGGACGGGGAGCTGTTTTTT
TRBJ1-1,TRBV30,few,-,CAWSVGNTEAFF,TGTGCCTGGAGCGTGGGGAACACTGAAGCTTTCTTT
TRBJ2-3,TRBV29-1,few,TRBD2,CSVSPSGNPDTQYF,TGCAGCGTTAGCCCCAGCGGGAACCCAGATACGCAGTATTTT
TRBJ1-2,TRBV12-3/TRBV12-4,many,-,CASTPPGGNYGYTF,TGTGCCAGCACCCCTCCGGGGGGGAACTATGGCTACACCTTC
TRBJ2-1,TRBV7-2,-,-,CASSLVGAEQFF,TGTGCCAGCAGCTTAGTTGGAGCGGAGCAGTTCTTC
TRBJ2-7,TRBV28,-,TRBD2,CASTLAGEQYF,TGTGCCAGCACTTTAGCGGGCGAGCAGTACTTC
TRBJ2-1,TRBV10-2,-,TRBD2,CASRNARLARPDEQFF,TGCGCCAGCAGGAATGCTAGACTAGCTAGGCCCGATGAGCAGTTCTTC
TRBJ1-1,TRBV20-1,-,-,CSLAPATEAFF,TGCAGTTTGGCCCCGGCGACTGAAGCTTTCTTT
TRBJ1-5,TRBV6-5,-,-,CASRLRESQPQHF,TGTGCCAGCAGACTCAGGGAAAGTCAGCCACAGCATTTT
TRBJ2-1,TRBV7-8,many,-,CASSFSSPTFEQFF,TGTGCCAGCAGCTTTTCTAGCCCAACTTTTGAGCAGTTCTTC
TRBJ2-1,TRBV14,-,-,CASSQDRKTTRVSYNEQFF,TGTGCCAGCAGCCAAGATAGGAAGACTACCCGAGTCTCCTACAATGAGCAGTTCTTC
TRBJ2-2,TRBV7-8,many,-,CASSLGMGAGELFF,TGTGCCAGCAGCTTGGGAATGGGAGCCGGGGAGCTGTTTTTT
TRBJ2-1,TRBV4-2,-,-,CASSIDNNEQFF,TGTGCCAGCAGCATAGACAACAATGAGCAGTTCTTC
TRBJ2-2,TRBV28,many,-,CASGTAPAGELFF,TGTGCCAGCGGAACAGCCCCCGCCGGGGAGCTGTTTTTT
TRBJ2-3,TRBV6-6,-,-,CASSPEAGPATDTQYF,TGTGCCAGCAGTCCGGAAGCGGGCCCAGCCACAGATACGCAGTATTTT
TRBJ1-1,TRBV28,many,TRBD1,CASSLWFDRDTEAFF,TGTGCCAGCAGTTTGTGGTTTGACAGGGACACTGAAGCTTTCTTT
TRBJ2-3,TRBV20-1,few,-,CSAPAQPRADTQYF,TGCAGTGCTCCGGCGCAGCCTAGAGCAGATACGCAGTATTTT
TRBJ2-3,TRBV9,-,-,CASSPFGRDGPSDTQYF,TGTGCCAGCTCGCCCTTCGGGCGGGATGGGCCCTCAGATACGCAGTATTTT
TRBJ2-7,TRBV5-5,-,-,CASSSGGVEQYF,TGTGCCAGCAGCTCTGGAGGGGTCGAGCAGTACTTC
TRBJ1-1,TRBV7-9,many,-,CASSIQDTEAFF,TGTGCCAGCAGCATTCAAGACACTGAAGCTTTCTTT
TRBJ1-1,TRBV7-9,few,-,CASSLDGGEAFF,TGTGCCAGCAGCTTAGACGGGGGTGAAGCTTTCTTT
TRBJ1-1,TRBV3-1,-,-,CASSQEWRDEAFF,TGTGCCAGCAGCCAAGAATGGAGGGACGAAGCTTTCTTT
TRBJ2-2,TRBV11-3,-,-,CASSWGGAQSGELFF,TGTGCCAGCAGCTGGGGCGGAGCGCAGTCCGGGGAGCTGTTTTTT
TRBJ2-5,TRBV29-1,few,TRBD1,CSVFAGQGIETQYF,TGCAGCGTTTTCGCGGGACAGGGGATTGAGACCCAGTACTTC
TRBJ2-5,TRBV11-2,-,-,CASSPPGGRETQYF,TGTGCCAGCAGCCCCCCCGGCGGTCGAGAGACCCAGTACTTC
TRBJ1-4,TRBV4-1,-,-,CASSQGQAGEKLFF,TGCGCCAGCAGCCAAGGGCAGGCCGGCGAAAAACTGTTTTTT
TRBJ1-2,TRBV4-1,-,-,CASSQGDRIKVPYGYTF,TGCGCCAGCAGCCAAGGTGACCGAATAAAGGTCCCTTATGGCTACACCTTC
TRBJ1-2,TRBV7-2,-,-,CASSLMAYGYTF,TGTGCCAGCAGCTTAATGGCCTATGGCTACACCTTC
TRBJ1-4,TRBV28,-,-,CASRPQGREKLFF,TGTGCCAGCAGACCCCAGGGACGAGAAAAACTGTTTTTT
TRBJ2-1,TRBV7-6,-,-,CASSLGGNHEQFF,TGTGCCAGCAGCTTAGGCGGGAACCATGAGCAGTTCTTC